The 30 T cell receptor beta chains presented below share a single source sample, sequenced in a study of CD8 T cells in Susac syndrome. When the RNA was reverse transcribed, random hexamers were used with an input of about 0.5 to 1 ug. Each CDR3 protein gets one entry after TCRdb re-called the immunoSEQ multiplex PCR reads with MiXCR. The sample holds 330,000 or so distinct CDR3 sequences, 65% to 90% seen once. Sequencing input: CD8+ T cells from PBMCs. The receptors were gathered from a human donor with multiple sclerosis.

The chain carries TRBV9 and TRBJ2-1, with a weak D call TRBD2 (5 bases). This CDR3 contains 13 residues. Germline CDR1 is SGDLS and CDR2 is YYNGEE. The V gene lost 4 bases and the J gene lost 4 bases, with 9 bases spanning the gap. This CDR3 reads CASSHGDYNEQFF. CDR3 DNA sequence: TGTGCCAGCAGCCACGGGGATTACAATGAGCAGTTCTTC.

V usage is TRBV28 and J usage is TRBJ2-1, with TRBD2 matching over 14 bases. CDR1 is MDHEN and CDR2 is SYDVKM in the germline V gene. The J segment lost 0 bases and the V segment lost 3 bases, leaving 4 bases of the junction unmatched. This CDR3 has 18 residues. The CDR3 DNA reads as TGTGCCAGCAGTTTCCGACTAGCGGGAGGGGTCTCCTACAATGAGCAGTTCTTC. As protein: CASSFRLAGGVSYNEQFF.

The gene calls are TRBV5-1 and TRBJ1-2; TRBD1 matches 12 bases. V shed 4 bases and J 5 bases; nucleotides not matched to a gene: 12. The CDR3 consists of 17 residues. CDR1 and CDR2 from the germline V gene are SGHRS and YFSETQ. The CDR3 bases are TGCGCCAGCAGCCTGTCGGGACAGGGGGCGGTGAGATATGGCTACACCTTC. This sequence encodes CASSLSGQGAVRYGYTF.

The chain has TRBV20-1 and TRBJ2-2, with 10 nucleotides matching TRBD2. The V gene end was trimmed by 4 bases and the J gene end by 3 bases; junction bases not matched to a gene: 8. The length of the CDR3 is 16 residues. The V gene's germline CDR1 is DFQATT and CDR2 SNEGSKA (reference sequence). The CDR3 loop is CSANPPGTSDTGELFF. CDR3 nucleotide sequence: TGCAGTGCTAACCCCCCCGGGACTAGCGACACCGGGGAGCTGTTTTTT.

The genes are TRBV28 and TRBJ2-7; no firm D call. Germline loops: CDR1 MDHEN, CDR2 SYDVKM. This CDR3 contains 14 residues. The V end was cut by 5 bases, the J end by 0 bases, with 11 bases between. The CDR3 DNA follows: TGTGCCAGCAGTCTCCGACCTGCCTCCTACGAGCAGTACTTC. As protein: CASSLRPASYEQYF. Using reference TRBV28 and TRBJ2-7 for the parts outside the CDR3, the full variable domain is DVKVTQSSRYLVKRTGEKVFLECVQDMDHENMFWYRQDPGLGLRLIYFSYDVKMKEKGDIPEGYSVSREKKERFSLILESASTNQTSMYLCASSLRPASYEQYFGPGTRLTVT.

The chain joins TRBV28 to TRBJ2-7; D could derive from TRBD1 or TRBD2 (5 bases each). This CDR3 has 13 residues. CDR1 and CDR2 from the germline V gene are MDHEN and SYDVKM. V lost 7 bases, J lost 4 bases, and 14 bases lay in between. The CDR3 loop is CASTTGGGYEQYF. The CDR3 region has the DNA TGTGCCAGCACCACTGGGGGTGGATACGAGCAGTACTTC.

The chain combines TRBV12-3 or TRBV12-4 with TRBJ2-2, with D possibly called TRBD1 or TRBD2 (5 bases each). V dropped 8 bases and J dropped 6 bases, with 10 bases sitting between them. The CDR3 is made up of 12 amino acids. The CDR3 DNA is TGTGCCAGCCACGGGGACCCCGGGGAGCTGTTTTTT. As protein: CASHGDPGELFF.

The rearrangement links TRBV28 to TRBJ2-2; D gene uncertain. Germline CDR1 and CDR2: MDHEN and SYDVKM. The CDR3 covers 11 residues. V lost 8 bases and J lost 3, with 4 bases in between. Here the CDR3 reads CASRYTGELFF. DNA for the CDR3: TGTGCCAGCCGATACACCGGGGAGCTGTTTTTT.

The chain couples TRBV20-1 to TRBJ1-2; D is ambiguous. The CDR3 is made up of 13 amino acids. V lost 6 bases, J lost 8 bases, and 19 bases lay in between. Germline loops: CDR1 DFQATT, CDR2 SNEGSKA (reference sequence). This chain's CDR3 is CSAHLDPGRGYTF. For the CDR3, the DNA is TGCAGTGCCCATCTCGACCCGGGCAGGGGCTACACCTTC.

The V call is TRBV27, the J call TRBJ2-1, with D perhaps TRBD1 or TRBD2 (5 bases each). The V end was cut by 7 bases, the J end by 0 bases, with 19 bases between. The CDR3 is 17 residues long. Germline V gene sequence: CDR1 MNHEY, CDR2 SMNVEV (reference sequence). The DNA for the CDR3 is TGTGCCAGCAAGGTCTCTTGGGACGGCAGCTCCTACAATGAGCAGTTCTTC. The encoded protein is CASKVSWDGSSYNEQFF.

CDR3 nucleotide sequence: TGCGCCAGCAGCCGGGACGCTAGCGGAGAGCAGTTCTTC. Amino acid sequence: CASSRDASGEQFF. J is TRBJ2-1 and V is TRBV4-1; 7 bases agree with TRBD2. J was trimmed by 10 bases and V by 4 bases; bases with no gene match: 7. The CDR3 contains 13 residues. Germline CDR1 and CDR2: MGHRA and YSYEKL.

This clonotype has a handful of counts. V usage is TRBV7-8 and J usage is TRBJ2-7; perhaps TRBD1 as D (6 bases). Germline CDR1 SGHVS, CDR2 FQNEAQ. The V end was cut by 7 bases, the J end by 6 bases, with 16 bases between. CDR3 length equals 13 residues. Written as DNA, the CDR3 is TGTGCCAGCATCCCGACAGGCCAGCGCGAGCAGTACTTC. This sequence encodes CASIPTGQREQYF.

V usage is TRBV4-3 and J usage is TRBJ2-5; the D gene is possibly TRBD2 (5 bases). The CDR3 is made up of 18 amino acids. The V end lost 0 bases, the J end lost 0 bases, and 17 bases lay between the germline ends. Germline V gives CDR1 LGHNA, CDR2 YSLEER. CDR3 region: CASSQDVWAGIDQETQYF. The DNA for the CDR3 is TGCGCCAGCAGCCAAGATGTATGGGCCGGGATTGACCAAGAGACCCAGTACTTC.

The chain employs TRBV5-1 and TRBJ2-3; 14 bases are a match to TRBD2. Germline values: CDR1 SGHRS, CDR2 YFSETQ. CDR3 length: 14 residues. Trimming cost V 9 bases and J 6 bases; bases outside gene matches: 6. Here the CDR3 DNA reads TGCGCCACCGCGGGACTAGCGGGAGTCGATACGCAGTATTTT. This translates into CATAGLAGVDTQYF.

CDR3 sequence (DNA): TGTGCCAGCAGCCCCGGGACTAGCGGGAGTTGGGGAGATACGCAGTATTTT. This codes for CASSPGTSGSWGDTQYF. V is TRBV6-2 or TRBV6-3 and J is TRBJ2-3; TRBD2 agrees at 14 bases. CDR3 length equals 17 residues. V was clipped by 6 bases and J by 5 bases; unmatched bases: 10. Germline V lookup: CDR1 MNHEY, CDR2 SVGEGT.

The rearrangement joins TRBV7-6 to TRBJ1-1, with D unclear. Trimming left V 4 bases short and J 4 bases short, with 10 bases between. Germline-derived CDR1 and CDR2 are SGHVS and FNYEAQ. CDR3 length: 13 amino acids. For the CDR3, the DNA is TGTGCCAGCAGCTCCCTAGGCGGCACTGAAGCTTTCTTT. Translated: CASSSLGGTEAFF.

This clonotype was seen just once. The chain links TRBV27 to TRBJ2-7, with no clear D. With 3 bases removed from V and 2 bases from J, the gap between germline ends came to 8 bases. This CDR3 comprises 13 residues. In germline, CDR1 is MNHEY, CDR2 SMNVEV (reference sequence). The CDR3: CASSLALTYEQYF. The CDR3 DNA reads as TGTGCCAGCAGTTTGGCTTTAACCTACGAGCAGTACTTC.

The CDR3: CASSLLAGQPRETQYF. CDR3 nucleotide sequence: TGTGCCAGCAGCTTATTAGCCGGACAGCCCCGAGAGACCCAGTACTTC. The J gene is TRBJ2-5, the V gene TRBV7-9, with a possible D match to TRBD1 (6 bases). Germline CDR1 is SEHNR and CDR2 is FQNEAQ (reference sequence). The CDR3 is 16 amino acids. V was clipped by 2 bases and J by 4 bases, with 17 bases between them.

The sample holds a few counts of this clonotype. The gene calls are TRBV4-3 and TRBJ2-7; 7 bases map to TRBD2. Germline V gives CDR1 LGHNA, CDR2 YSLEER. This CDR3 contains 17 residues. The ends lost 1 base at V and 4 bases at J; junction bases unmatched: 13. The CDR3 sequence: CASSQVLVAGEAYEQYF. The CDR3 nucleotides read TGCGCCAGCAGCCAAGTCTTAGTCGCGGGAGAGGCGTACGAGCAGTACTTC.

The chain links TRBV19 to TRBJ2-7; the D is unclear. V was shortened by 5 bases and J by 0 bases, with 8 bases between the two germline ends. From germline, CDR1 is LNHDA and CDR2 SQIVND (reference sequence). The CDR3 sequence is 13 residues long. CDR3 DNA: TGTGCCAGTAGTGCATGGATCTCCTACGAGCAGTACTTC. The encoded protein is CASSAWISYEQYF.

V and J are TRBV9 and TRBJ2-7, with D perhaps matching TRBD2 (5 bases). V was cut by 4 bases and J by 3 bases, with 14 bases left in between. Germline values: CDR1 SGDLS, CDR2 YYNGEE. CDR3 length equals 14 residues. CDR3 nucleotide sequence: TGTGCCAGCAGCTACTCCGACGGGGTCTACGAGCAGTACTTC. Translated: CASSYSDGVYEQYF.

This sequence joins TRBV4-3 and TRBJ2-7; 8 nucleotides agree with TRBD1. In germline, CDR1 is LGHNA, CDR2 YSLEER. V trimming: 0 bases; J trimming: 3 bases; junction bases outside the gene matches: 7. The CDR3 spans 16 residues. CDR3 amino acids: CASSQDFGQGVYEQYF. CDR3 in DNA: TGCGCCAGCAGCCAAGATTTCGGACAGGGTGTCTACGAGCAGTACTTC.

V usage is TRBV7-2 and J usage is TRBJ2-5; 10 bases are a match to TRBD2. Losses at the gene ends were 3 bases for V and 0 bases for J; bases not matched to a gene: 1. The CDR3 contains 15 residues. CDR1 SGHTA and CDR2 FQGNSA come from the germline V gene. DNA of the CDR3: TGTGCCAGCAGCTTTGGACTAGCGGACCAAGAGACCCAGTACTTC. Encoded protein: CASSFGLADQETQYF.

V gene TRBV29-1 combines with J gene TRBJ1-1; D not certain. The length of the CDR3 is 13 residues. V lost 4 bases, J lost 6 bases, and 15 bases lay in between. Germline CDR1 SQVTM, CDR2 ANQGSEA. This CDR3 reads CSVVWSQEAEAFF. The CDR3 DNA reads TGCAGCGTTGTTTGGTCCCAGGAGGCTGAAGCTTTCTTT.

The sample holds a few counts of this clonotype. The V call is TRBV27, the J call TRBJ2-7; D unresolved. The germline gives CDR1 MNHEY, CDR2 SMNVEV (reference sequence). The CDR3 spans 11 residues. V was shortened by 6 bases and J by 5 bases, with 8 bases between the two germline ends. CDR3 residues: CASSLGNEQYF. CDR3 in DNA: TGTGCCAGCAGCTTAGGGAACGAGCAGTACTTC.

This clonotype was seen just once. The J gene is TRBJ1-2, the V gene TRBV15; possibly TRBD1 for D (6 bases). Germline V gene lookup returns CDR1 LNHNV and CDR2 YYDKDF (reference sequence). This CDR3 has 14 residues. V was clipped by 2 bases and J by 6 bases, with 13 bases between them. The CDR3 region is CATSRTTGLNGYTF. For the CDR3, the DNA is TGTGCCACCAGCAGAACAACAGGGCTAAATGGCTACACCTTC.

This chain links TRBV12-3 or TRBV12-4 with TRBJ2-2, with D perhaps TRBD2 (5 bases). V was shortened by 8 bases and J by 1 base, with 17 bases between the two germline ends. CDR3 size: 16 residues. The CDR3 DNA reads as TGTGCCAGCCCGCGGGCTGCGAATTTGAACACCGGGGAGCTGTTTTTT. This codes for CASPRAANLNTGELFF.

V and J are TRBV19 and TRBJ1-3, with D maybe TRBD1 (6 bases). Germline V gene lookup returns CDR1 LNHDA and CDR2 SQIVND (reference sequence). The length of the CDR3 is 15 residues. V was shortened by 8 bases and J by 4 bases, with 18 bases between the two germline ends. The CDR3 reads CASGLVQGSGNTIYF. The DNA for the CDR3 is TGTGCCAGTGGACTGGTACAGGGCTCCGGAAACACCATATATTTT.

The rearrangement uses TRBV7-9 and TRBJ1-5; possible D gene TRBD1, 6 bases. The ends were cut back, 5 bases at V and 0 bases at J, with 11 bases in the middle. The CDR3 runs to 15 residues. Per the germline V gene, CDR1 is SEHNR and CDR2 is FQNEAQ (reference sequence). The DNA of the CDR3 is TGTGCCAGCAGCCCGGACAGCCATAGCAATCAGCCCCAGCATTTT. Its protein is CASSPDSHSNQPQHF. The entire variable domain, with the rest obtained from reference TRBV7-9 and TRBJ1-5, is as follows: DTGVSQNPRHKITKRGQNVTFRCDPISEHNRLYWYRQTLGQGPEFLTYFQNEAQLEKSRLLSDRFSAERPKGSFSTLEIQRTEQGDSAMYLCASSPDSHSNQPQHFGDGTRLSIL.

This clonotype has only one observation. This sequence joins TRBV7-9 and TRBJ2-5; a possible D gene is TRBD2 (6 bases). The CDR3 spans 16 residues. Germline V CDR1 and CDR2: SEHNR, FQNEAQ (reference sequence). V was pared by 1 base and J by 5 bases, with 17 bases between. CDR3 bases: TGTGCCAGCAGCTTAGGCCGATCGGGAGACGGGGAGACCCAGTACTTC. Translated: CASSLGRSGDGETQYF.